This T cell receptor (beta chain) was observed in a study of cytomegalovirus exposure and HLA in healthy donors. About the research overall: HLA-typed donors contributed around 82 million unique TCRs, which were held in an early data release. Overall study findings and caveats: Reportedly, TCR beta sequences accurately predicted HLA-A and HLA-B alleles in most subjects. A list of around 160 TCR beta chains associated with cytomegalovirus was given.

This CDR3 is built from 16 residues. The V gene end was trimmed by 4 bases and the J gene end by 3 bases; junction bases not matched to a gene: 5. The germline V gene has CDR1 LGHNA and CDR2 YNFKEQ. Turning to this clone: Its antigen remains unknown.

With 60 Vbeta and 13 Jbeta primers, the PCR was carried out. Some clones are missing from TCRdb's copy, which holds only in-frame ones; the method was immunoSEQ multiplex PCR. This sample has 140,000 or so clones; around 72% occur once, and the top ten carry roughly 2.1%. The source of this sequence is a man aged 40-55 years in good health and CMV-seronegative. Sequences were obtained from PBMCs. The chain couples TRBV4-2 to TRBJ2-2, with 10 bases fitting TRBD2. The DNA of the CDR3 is TGTGCCAGCAGCCGAGGTAGCGGGGGGTACACCGGGGAGCTGTTTTTT. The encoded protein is CASSRGSGGYTGELFF.